This T cell receptor beta chain emerged from a study of regulatory T cells in long-lasting Graves disease. Study-level findings and limits: Persistent disease was associated with favored TRBV28 usage and with favored use of TRBJ1-2 and TRBJ2-5. Graves' patients with persistent disease showed TCR diversity lower than patients newly diagnosed.

In germline, CDR1 is MNHEY, CDR2 SVGAGI. The V gene lost 4 bases and the J gene lost 6 bases, with 6 bases spanning the gap. The CDR3 contains 12 residues. Both iRepertoire HTBI primers and Arm-PCR of CDR3 regions were used to build the TCR beta libraries. TCRdb ran MiXCR on the multiplex PCR reads and lists one entry per CDR3 protein. The sample gives about 470,000 distinct CDR3 sequences, more than 20% of which show up once; less than 9% is in the top ten. Time point here: persistent/refractory GD, antithyroid drugs over 5 years with positive TRAb. Researchers made the TCR library from RNA that was extracted from PBMCs. Graves' disease diagnosis followed American Thyroid Association guidelines. A volume of approximately 8.4 milliliters of peripheral blood was collected in EDTA tubes. Note on this clonotype: Its antigen is currently unknown.

The chain links TRBV6-5 to TRBJ2-2; D gene unclear. This receptor was taken from a female donor with Graves disease. The source was peripheral blood mononuclear cells (PBMCs), collected when the disease was refractory, from a patient treated with antithyroid drugs. The CDR3 loop is CASSSRAGELFF. The CDR3 bases are TGTGCCAGCAGTTCCCGTGCCGGGGAGCTGTTTTTT.